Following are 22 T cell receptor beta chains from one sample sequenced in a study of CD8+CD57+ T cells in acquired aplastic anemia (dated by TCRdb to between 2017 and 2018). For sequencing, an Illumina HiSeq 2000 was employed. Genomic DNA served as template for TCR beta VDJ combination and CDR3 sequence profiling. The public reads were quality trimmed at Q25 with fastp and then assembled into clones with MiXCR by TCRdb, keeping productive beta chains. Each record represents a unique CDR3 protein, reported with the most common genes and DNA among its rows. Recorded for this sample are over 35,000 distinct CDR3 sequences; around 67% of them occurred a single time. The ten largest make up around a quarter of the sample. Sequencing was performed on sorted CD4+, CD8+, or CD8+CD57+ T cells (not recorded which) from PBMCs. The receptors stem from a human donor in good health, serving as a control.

CDR3 in amino acids: CATSRDTRTSGEETQYF. In DNA, the CDR3 is TGTGCCACCAGCAGAGATACGAGGACTAGCGGGGAAGAGACCCAGTACTTC. V is TRBV15 and J is TRBJ2-5; 12 nucleotides line up with TRBD2. In germline, CDR1 is LNHNV, CDR2 YYDKDF (reference sequence). The CDR3 covers 17 residues. V shed 0 bases and J 3 bases; nucleotides not matched to a gene: 5.

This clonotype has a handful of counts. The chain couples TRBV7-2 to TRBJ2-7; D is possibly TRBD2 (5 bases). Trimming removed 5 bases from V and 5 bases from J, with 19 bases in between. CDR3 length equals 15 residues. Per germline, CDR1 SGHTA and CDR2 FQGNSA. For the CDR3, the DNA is TGTGCCAGCAGCCCCACTAGGCCCCCCCTGAACGAGCAGTACTTC. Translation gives CASSPTRPPLNEQYF.

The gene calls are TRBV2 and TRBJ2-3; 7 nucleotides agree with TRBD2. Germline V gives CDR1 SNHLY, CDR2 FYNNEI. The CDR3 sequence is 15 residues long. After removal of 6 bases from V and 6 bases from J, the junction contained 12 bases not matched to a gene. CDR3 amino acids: CASSVLGGRMDTQYF. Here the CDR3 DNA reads TGTGCCAGCAGCGTTCTCGGCGGGAGAATGGATACGCAGTATTTT.

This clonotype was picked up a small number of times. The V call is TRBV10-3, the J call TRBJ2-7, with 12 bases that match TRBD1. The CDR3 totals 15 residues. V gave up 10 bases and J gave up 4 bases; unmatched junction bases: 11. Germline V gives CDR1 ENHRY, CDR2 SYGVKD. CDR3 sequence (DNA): TGTGCCAGCTGGCCGGGACAGGGGGCCTCTTACGAGCAGTACTTC. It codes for CASWPGQGASYEQYF.

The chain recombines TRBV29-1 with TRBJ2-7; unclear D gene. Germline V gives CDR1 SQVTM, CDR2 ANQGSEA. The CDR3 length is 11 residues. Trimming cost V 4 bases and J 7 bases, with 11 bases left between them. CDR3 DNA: TGCAGCGTTGGGGAATACGGTGAGCAGTACTTC. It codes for CSVGEYGEQYF.

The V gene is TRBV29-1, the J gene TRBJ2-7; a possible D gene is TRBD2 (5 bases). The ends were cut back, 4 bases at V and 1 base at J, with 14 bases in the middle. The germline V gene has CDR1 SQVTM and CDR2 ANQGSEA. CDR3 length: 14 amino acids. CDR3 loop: CSVVGSGRSYEQYF. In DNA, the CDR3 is TGCAGCGTTGTTGGGAGCGGTCGATCCTACGAGCAGTACTTC.

CDR3 DNA: TGCAGTGCTAGCTGGGGGGGGGGCCGCTCCTACGAGCAGTACTTC. It encodes CSASWGGGRSYEQYF. The chain uses TRBV20-1 and TRBJ2-1, with D perhaps matching TRBD2 (7 bases). The end of the DNA fits TRBJ2-7 better, so the J call may be wrong. Germline V gene sequence: CDR1 DFQATT, CDR2 SNEGSKA (reference sequence). The CDR3 sequence is 15 residues long.

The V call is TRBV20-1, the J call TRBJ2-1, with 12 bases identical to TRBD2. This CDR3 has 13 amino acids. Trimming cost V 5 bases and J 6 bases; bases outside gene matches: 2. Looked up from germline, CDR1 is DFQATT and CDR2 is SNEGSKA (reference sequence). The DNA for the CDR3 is TGCAGTGCTGGGGGACTAGCGGGCAATGAGCAGTTCTTC. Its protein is CSAGGLAGNEQFF.

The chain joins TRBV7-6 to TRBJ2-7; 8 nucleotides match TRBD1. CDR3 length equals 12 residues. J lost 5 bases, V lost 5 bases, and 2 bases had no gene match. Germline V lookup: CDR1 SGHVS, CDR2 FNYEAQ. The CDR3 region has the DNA TGTGCCAGCAGCCGGGACAGGAACGAGCAGTACTTC. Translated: CASSRDRNEQYF.

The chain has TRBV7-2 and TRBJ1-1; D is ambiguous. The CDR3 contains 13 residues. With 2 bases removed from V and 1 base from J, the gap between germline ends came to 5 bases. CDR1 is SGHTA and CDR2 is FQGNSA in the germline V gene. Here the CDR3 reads CASSLQENTEAFF. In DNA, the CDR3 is TGTGCCAGCAGCTTACAGGAGAACACTGAAGCTTTCTTT. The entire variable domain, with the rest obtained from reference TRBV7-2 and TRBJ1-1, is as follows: GAGVSQSPSNKVTEKGKDVELRCDPISGHTALYWYRQSLGQGLEFLIYFQGNSAPDKSGLPSDRFSAERTGGSVSTLTIQRTQQEDSAVYLCASSLQENTEAFFGQGTRLTVV.

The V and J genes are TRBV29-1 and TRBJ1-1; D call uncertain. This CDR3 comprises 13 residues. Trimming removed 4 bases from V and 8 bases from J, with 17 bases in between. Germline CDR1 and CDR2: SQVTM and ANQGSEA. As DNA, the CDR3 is TGCAGCGTTGTTAGGGCCTCCCAGGCGGAAGCTTTCTTT. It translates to CSVVRASQAEAFF.

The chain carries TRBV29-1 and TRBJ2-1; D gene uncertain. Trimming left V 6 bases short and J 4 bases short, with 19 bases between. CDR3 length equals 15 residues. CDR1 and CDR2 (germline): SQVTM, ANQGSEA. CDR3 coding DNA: TGCAGCGTCATTAAACGGGCACCTCCTTACAATGAGCAGTTCTTC. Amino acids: CSVIKRAPPYNEQFF.

The CDR3, as DNA: TGTGCCATCAGTGAAGTGTTCGACTATAATTCACCCCTCCACTTT. Protein: CAISEVFDYNSPLHF. The rearrangement joins TRBV10-3 to TRBJ1-6; unclear D gene. CDR3 size: 15 residues. Germline CDR1 reads ENHRY; CDR2 reads SYGVKD. Between the trimmed V and J ends, which lost 3 bases and 3 bases, there was a span of 9 bases.

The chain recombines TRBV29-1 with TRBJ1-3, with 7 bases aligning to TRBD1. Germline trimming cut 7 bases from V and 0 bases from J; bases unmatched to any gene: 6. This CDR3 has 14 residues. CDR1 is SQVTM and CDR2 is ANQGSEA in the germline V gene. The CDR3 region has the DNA TGCAGCGCGAGGACAGGAAGCTCTGGAAACACCATATATTTT. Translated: CSARTGSSGNTIYF.

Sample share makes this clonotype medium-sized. The CDR3: CASKLAGSYEQYF. Here the CDR3 DNA reads TGTGCCAGTAAACTGGCAGGATCCTACGAGCAGTACTTC. V usage is TRBV19 and J usage is TRBJ2-7; D is undetermined. Trimming shortened V by 7 bases and J by 1 base, and 11 bases separated the two germline ends. Per germline, CDR1 LNHDA and CDR2 SQIVND (reference sequence). The length of the CDR3 is 13 residues.

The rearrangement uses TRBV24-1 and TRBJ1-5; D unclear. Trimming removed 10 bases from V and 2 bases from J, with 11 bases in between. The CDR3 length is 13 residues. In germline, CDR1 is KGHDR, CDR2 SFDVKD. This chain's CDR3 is CATGAWGNQPQHF. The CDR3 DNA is TGTGCCACGGGCGCTTGGGGCAATCAGCCCCAGCATTTT.

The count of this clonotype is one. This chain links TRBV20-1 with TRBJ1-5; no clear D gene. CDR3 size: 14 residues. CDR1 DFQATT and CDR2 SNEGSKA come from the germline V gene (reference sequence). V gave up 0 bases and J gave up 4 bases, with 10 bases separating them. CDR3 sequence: CSARDLAGNQPQHF. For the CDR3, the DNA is TGCAGTGCTAGAGATCTAGCCGGGAATCAGCCCCAGCATTTT.

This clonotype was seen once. CDR3 nucleotide sequence: TGTGCCAGCAAGATCATAAGGGACAATGAGCAGTTCTTC. Translated: CASKIIRDNEQFF. The V and J genes are TRBV2 and TRBJ2-1; D not resolved. Germline V gene lookup returns CDR1 SNHLY and CDR2 FYNNEI. Trimming stripped 7 bases from V and 5 bases from J, with 12 bases between. The CDR3 length is 13 residues.

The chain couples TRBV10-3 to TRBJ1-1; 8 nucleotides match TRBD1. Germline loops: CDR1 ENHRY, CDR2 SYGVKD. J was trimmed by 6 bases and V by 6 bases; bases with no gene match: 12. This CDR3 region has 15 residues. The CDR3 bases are TGTGCCATCAGCCGACGATCCGGACAGGGCGCTGAAGCTTTCTTT. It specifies CAISRRSGQGAEAFF.

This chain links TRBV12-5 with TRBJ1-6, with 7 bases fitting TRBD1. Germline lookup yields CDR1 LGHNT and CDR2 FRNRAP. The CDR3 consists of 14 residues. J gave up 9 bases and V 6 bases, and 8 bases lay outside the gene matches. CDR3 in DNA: TGTGCTAGTGGACTCACAGGGGTGGCTTCACCCCTCCACTTT. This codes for CASGLTGVASPLHF.

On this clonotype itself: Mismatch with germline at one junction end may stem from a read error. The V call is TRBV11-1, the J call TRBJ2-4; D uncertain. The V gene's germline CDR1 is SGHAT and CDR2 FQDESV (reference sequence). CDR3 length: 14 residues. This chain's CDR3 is CAGSPTVAKNIQYF. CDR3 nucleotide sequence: TGTGCCGGCAGCCCGACTGTAGCCAAAAACATTCAGTACTTC.

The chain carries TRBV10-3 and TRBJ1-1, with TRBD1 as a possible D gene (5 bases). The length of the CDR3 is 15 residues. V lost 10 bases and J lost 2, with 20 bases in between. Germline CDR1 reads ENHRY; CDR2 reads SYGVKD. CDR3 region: CATSIMGDSNTEAFF. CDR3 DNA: TGTGCCACCAGCATAATGGGGGATTCAAACACTGAAGCTTTCTTT.